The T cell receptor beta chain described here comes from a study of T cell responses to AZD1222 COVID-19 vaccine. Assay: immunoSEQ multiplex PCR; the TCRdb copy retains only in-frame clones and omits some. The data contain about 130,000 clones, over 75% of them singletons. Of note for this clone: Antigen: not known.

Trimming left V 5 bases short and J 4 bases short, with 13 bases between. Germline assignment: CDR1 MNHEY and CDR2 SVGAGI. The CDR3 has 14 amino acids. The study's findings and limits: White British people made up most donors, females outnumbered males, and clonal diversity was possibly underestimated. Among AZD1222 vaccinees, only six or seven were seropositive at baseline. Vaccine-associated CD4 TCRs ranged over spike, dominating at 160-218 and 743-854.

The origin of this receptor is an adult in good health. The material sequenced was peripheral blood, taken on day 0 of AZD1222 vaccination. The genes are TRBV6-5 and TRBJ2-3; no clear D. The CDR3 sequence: CASSHKGRPDTQYF. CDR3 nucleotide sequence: TGTGCCAGCAGTCACAAGGGAAGGCCAGATACGCAGTATTTT.